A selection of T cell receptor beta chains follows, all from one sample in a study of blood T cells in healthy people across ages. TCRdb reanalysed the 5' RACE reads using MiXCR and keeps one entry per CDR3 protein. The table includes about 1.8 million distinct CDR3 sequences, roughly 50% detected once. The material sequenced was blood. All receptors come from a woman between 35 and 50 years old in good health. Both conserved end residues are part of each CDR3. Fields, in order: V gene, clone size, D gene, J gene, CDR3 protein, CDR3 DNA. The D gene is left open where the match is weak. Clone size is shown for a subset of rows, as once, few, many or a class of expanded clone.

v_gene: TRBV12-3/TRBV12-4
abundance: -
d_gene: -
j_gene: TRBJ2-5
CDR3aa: CASSLGSAHQETQYF
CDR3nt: TGTGCCAGCAGTTTAGGCTCGGCGCACCAAGAGACCCAGTACTTC

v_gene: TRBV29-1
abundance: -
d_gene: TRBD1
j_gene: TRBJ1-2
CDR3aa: CSVEEHRGNGYTF
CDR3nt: TGCAGCGTTGAAGAGCACAGGGGAAATGGCTACACCTTC

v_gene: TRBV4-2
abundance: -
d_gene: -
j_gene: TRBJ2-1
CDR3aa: CASSLPPASVYNEQFF
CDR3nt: TGTGCCAGCAGCCTTCCCCCGGCTAGCGTGTACAATGAGCAGTTCTTC

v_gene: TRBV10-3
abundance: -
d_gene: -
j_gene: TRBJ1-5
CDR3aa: CAISEGQTFQHF
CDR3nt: TGTGCCATCAGTGAGGGACAGACGTTCCAGCATTTT

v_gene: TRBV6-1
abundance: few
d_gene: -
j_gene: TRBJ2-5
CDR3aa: CASSEIQDVWNQETQYF
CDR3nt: TGTGCCAGCAGTGAAATCCAGGACGTATGGAACCAAGAGACCCAGTACTTC

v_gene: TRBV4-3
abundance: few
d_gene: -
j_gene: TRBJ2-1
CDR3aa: CASSQELGGSYVQFF
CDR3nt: TGCGCCAGCAGCCAAGAACTGGGGGGTAGCTACGTGCAGTTCTTC

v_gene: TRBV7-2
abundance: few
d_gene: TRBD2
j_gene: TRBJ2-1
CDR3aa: CASSPPGLAAFYNEQFF
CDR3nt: TGTGCCAGCAGCCCTCCGGGACTAGCGGCTTTCTACAATGAGCAGTTCTTC

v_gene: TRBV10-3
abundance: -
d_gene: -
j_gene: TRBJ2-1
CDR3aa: CAISELGSQNEQFF
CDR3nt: TGTGCCATCAGTGAGCTGGGCAGCCAGAATGAGCAGTTCTTC

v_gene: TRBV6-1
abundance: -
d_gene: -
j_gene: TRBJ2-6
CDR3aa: CASRSWDRVGSGANVLTF
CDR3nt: TGTGCCAGCAGAAGTTGGGACCGAGTGGGATCTGGGGCCAACGTCCTGACTTTC

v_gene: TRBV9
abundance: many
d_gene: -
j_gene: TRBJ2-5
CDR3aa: CASSVEGETQYF
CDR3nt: TGTGCCAGCAGCGTAGAGGGGGAGACCCAGTACTTC

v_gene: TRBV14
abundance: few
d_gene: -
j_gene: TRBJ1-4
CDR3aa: CASSQYEKLFF
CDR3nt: TGTGCCAGCAGCCAATACGAAAAACTGTTTTTT

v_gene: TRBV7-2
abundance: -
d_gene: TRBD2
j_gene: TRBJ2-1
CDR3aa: CASSLEGSGAQFF
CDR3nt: TGTGCCAGCAGCTTAGAGGGTAGCGGGGCGCAGTTCTTC

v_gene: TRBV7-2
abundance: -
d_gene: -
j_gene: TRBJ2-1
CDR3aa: CASSPGGDRLINEQFF
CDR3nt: TGTGCCAGCAGCCCGGGGGGGGACAGACTTATTAATGAGCAGTTCTTC

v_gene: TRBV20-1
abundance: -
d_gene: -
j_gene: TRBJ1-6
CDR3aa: CSARLDSNNSPLHF
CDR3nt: TGCAGTGCTAGATTGGACAGCAATAATTCACCCCTCCACTTT

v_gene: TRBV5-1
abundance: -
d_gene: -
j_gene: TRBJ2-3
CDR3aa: CASSLPLPGDTQYF
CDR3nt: TGCGCCAGCAGCCTCCCCCTCCCCGGAGATACGCAGTATTTT

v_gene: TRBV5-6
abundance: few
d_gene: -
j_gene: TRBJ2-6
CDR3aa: CASSWGRVSSSGANVLTF
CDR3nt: TGTGCCAGCAGCTGGGGGCGTGTCTCAAGCTCTGGGGCCAACGTCCTGACTTTC

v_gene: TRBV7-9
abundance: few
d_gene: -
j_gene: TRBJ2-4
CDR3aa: CASSSAPVEAKNIQYF
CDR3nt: TGTGCCAGCAGCTCAGCCCCAGTAGAAGCCAAAAACATTCAGTACTTC

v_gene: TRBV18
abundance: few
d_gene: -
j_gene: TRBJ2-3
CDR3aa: CASTQRANPKTDTQYF
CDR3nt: TGTGCCAGCACACAGAGGGCGAACCCGAAAACAGATACGCAGTATTTT

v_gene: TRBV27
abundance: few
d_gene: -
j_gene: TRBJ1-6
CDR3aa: CASSYLRGSPLHF
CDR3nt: TGTGCCAGCAGTTACCTACGGGGCTCACCCCTCCACTTT

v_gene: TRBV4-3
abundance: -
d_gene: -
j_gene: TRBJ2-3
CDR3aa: CASSQGGAERDTDTQYF
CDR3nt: TGCGCCAGCAGCCAAGGGGGGGCAGAGAGAGACACAGATACGCAGTATTTT

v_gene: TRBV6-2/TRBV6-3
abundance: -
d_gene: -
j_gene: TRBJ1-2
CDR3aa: CASSYSNINGYTF
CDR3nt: TGTGCCAGCAGTTACTCGAATATTAATGGCTACACCTTC

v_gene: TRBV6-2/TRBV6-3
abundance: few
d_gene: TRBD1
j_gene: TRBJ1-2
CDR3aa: CASSYRQGDYGYTF
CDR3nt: TGTGCCAGCAGTTACCGACAGGGGGACTATGGCTACACCTTC

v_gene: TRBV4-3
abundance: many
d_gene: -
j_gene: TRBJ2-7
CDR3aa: CASSQESGYEQYF
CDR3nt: TGCGCCAGCAGCCAAGAGTCAGGGTACGAGCAGTACTTC

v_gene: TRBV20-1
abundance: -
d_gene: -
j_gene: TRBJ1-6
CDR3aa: CSARVSGLGDSPLHF
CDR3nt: TGCAGTGCTAGAGTGTCGGGACTGGGGGATTCACCCCTCCACTTT

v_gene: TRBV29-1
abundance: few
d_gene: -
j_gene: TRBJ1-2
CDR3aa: CSVQRQAYGYTF
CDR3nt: TGCAGCGTCCAACGGCAGGCGTATGGCTACACCTTC

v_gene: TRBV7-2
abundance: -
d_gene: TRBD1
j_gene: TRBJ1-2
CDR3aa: CASSPGQGIANYGYTF
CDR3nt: TGTGCCAGCAGCCCGGGACAGGGGATAGCCAACTATGGCTACACCTTC

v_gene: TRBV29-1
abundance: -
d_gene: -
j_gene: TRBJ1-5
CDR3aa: CSVAESNNQPQHF
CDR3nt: TGCAGCGTTGCGGAGTCTAACAATCAGCCCCAGCATTTT

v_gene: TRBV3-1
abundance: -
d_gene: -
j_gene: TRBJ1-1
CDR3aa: CASSRTGTKNEAFF
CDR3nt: TGTGCCAGCAGTCGAACCGGGACAAAAAATGAAGCTTTCTTT

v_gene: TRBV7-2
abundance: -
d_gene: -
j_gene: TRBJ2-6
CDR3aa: CASSPKRGSGTGANVLTF
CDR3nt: TGTGCCAGCAGCCCGAAAAGGGGCTCGGGGACTGGGGCCAACGTCCTGACTTTC

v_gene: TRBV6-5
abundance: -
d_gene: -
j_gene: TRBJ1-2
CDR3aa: CARGPANYGYTF
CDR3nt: TGTGCCAGGGGGCCGGCTAACTATGGCTACACCTTC

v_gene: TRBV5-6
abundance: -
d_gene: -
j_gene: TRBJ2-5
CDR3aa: CASSLDVVSGLLVQETQYF
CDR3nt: TGTGCCAGCAGCTTGGATGTGGTTTCCGGTCTACTAGTCCAAGAGACCCAGTACTTC

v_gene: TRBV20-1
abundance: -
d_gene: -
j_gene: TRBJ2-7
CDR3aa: CSARGTLPINNEQYF
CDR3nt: TGCAGTGCTAGGGGGACCCTCCCTATTAACAATGAGCAGTACTTC

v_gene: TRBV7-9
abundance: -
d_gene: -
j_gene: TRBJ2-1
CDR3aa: CASSAAQGGTEQFF
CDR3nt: TGTGCCAGCAGCGCCGCACAGGGTGGAACTGAGCAGTTCTTC

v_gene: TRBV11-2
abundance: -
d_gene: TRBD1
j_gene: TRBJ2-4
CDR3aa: CASSQGQGRLRNIQYF
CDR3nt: TGTGCCAGCAGCCAAGGACAGGGAAGGCTACGAAACATTCAGTACTTC

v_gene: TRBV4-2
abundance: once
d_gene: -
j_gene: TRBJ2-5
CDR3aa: CASSQFLTAQETQYF
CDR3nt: TGTGCCAGCAGTCAATTTTTGACGGCCCAAGAGACCCAGTACTTC

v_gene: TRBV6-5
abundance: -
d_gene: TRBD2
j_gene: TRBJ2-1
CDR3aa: CVSSYFLGGEAGGYNEQFF
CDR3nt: TGTGTCAGCAGTTACTTTTTAGGGGGAGAAGCGGGGGGCTACAATGAGCAGTTCTTC

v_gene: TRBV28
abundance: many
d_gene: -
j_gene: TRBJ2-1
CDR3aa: CASSPTRGDEGNEQFF
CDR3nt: TGTGCCAGCAGCCCCACCAGGGGGGACGAGGGGAATGAGCAGTTCTTC

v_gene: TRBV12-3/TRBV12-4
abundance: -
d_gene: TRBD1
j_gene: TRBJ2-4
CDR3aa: CASSLAVTGQGSIQYF
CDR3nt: TGTGCCAGCAGTTTAGCTGTGACAGGGCAGGGTAGCATTCAGTACTTC

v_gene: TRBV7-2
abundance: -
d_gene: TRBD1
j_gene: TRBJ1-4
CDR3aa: CASSAVRQGKLFF
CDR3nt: TGTGCCAGCAGCGCCGTAAGACAGGGAAAACTGTTTTTT

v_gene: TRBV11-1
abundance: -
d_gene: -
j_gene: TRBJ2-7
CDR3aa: CASSSPSPSYEQYF
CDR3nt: TGTGCCAGCAGCTCCCCCTCCCCCTCCTACGAGCAGTACTTC

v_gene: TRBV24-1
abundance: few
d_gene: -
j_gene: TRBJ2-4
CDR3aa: CATTAPGSNIQYF
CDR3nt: TGTGCCACCACGGCCCCGGGATCAAACATTCAGTACTTC

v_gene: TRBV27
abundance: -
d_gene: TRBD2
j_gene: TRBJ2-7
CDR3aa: CASKRDFFTSYEQYF
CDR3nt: TGTGCCAGCAAGCGGGATTTCTTCACTTCCTACGAGCAGTACTTC

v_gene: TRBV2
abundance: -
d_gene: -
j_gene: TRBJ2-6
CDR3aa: CASSDEGDGANVLTF
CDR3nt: TGTGCCAGCAGTGATGAGGGGGACGGGGCCAACGTCCTGACTTTC

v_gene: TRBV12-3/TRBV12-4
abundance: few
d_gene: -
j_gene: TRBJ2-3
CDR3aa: CASTLSPSGLNTQYF
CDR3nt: TGTGCCAGCACCTTATCCCCGTCGGGACTTAATACGCAGTATTTT

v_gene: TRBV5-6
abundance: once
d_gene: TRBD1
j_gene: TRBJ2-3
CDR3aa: CASSWRMGQGTSVTQYF
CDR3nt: TGTGCCAGCAGCTGGCGGATGGGACAGGGGACAAGTGTTACGCAGTATTTT

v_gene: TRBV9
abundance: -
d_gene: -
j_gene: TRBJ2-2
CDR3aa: CASSNLGTRVTGKLFF
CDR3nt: TGTGCCAGCAGCAACCTCGGGACACGAGTCACCGGGAAGCTGTTTTTT

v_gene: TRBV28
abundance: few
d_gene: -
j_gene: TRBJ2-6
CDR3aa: CASSPPGVTSSGANVLTF
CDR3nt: TGTGCCAGCAGTCCCCCGGGGGTGACAAGTTCCGGGGCCAACGTCCTGACTTTC

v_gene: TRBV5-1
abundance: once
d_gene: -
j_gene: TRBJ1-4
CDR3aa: CASSLQGGPEKLFF
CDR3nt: TGCGCCAGCAGCTTGCAGGGCGGCCCTGAAAAACTGTTTTTT

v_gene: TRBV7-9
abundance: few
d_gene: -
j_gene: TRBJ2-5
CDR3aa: CASSPHGGRETQYF
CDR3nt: TGTGCCAGCAGCCCCCATGGGGGCAGGGAGACCCAGTACTTC

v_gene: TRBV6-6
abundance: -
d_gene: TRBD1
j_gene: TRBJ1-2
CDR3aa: CASTSGGFDYGYTF
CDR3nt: TGTGCCAGCACCTCAGGGGGCTTTGACTATGGCTACACCTTC

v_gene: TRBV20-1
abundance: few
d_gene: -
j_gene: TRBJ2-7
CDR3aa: CSARDGQRVYEQYF
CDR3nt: TGCAGTGCTAGAGATGGCCAGCGGGTCTACGAGCAGTACTTC

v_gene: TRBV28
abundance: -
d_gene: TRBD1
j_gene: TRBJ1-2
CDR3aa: CASRTGTGGRLANYGYTF
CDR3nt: TGTGCCAGCAGGACCGGGACAGGGGGGAGGCTAGCTAACTATGGCTACACCTTC